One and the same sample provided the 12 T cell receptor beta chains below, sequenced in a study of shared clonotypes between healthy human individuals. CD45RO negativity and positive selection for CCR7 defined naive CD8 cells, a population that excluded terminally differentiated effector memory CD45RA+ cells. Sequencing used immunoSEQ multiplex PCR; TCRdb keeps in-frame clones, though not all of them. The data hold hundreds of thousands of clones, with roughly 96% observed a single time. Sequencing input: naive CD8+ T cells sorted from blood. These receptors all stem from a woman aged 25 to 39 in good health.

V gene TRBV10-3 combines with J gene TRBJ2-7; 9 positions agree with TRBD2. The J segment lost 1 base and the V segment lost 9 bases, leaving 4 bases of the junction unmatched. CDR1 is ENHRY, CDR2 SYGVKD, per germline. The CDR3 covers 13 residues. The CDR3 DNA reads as TGTGCCATGGGTAGCGGGAGTTCCTACGAGCAGTACTTC. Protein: CAMGSGSSYEQYF.

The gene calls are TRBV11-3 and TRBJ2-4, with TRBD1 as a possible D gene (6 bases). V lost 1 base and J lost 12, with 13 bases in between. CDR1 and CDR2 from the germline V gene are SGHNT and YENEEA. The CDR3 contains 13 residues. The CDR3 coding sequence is TGTGCCAGCAGCTTAGGCCCAGGGGCGGCTCAGTACTTC. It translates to CASSLGPGAAQYF.

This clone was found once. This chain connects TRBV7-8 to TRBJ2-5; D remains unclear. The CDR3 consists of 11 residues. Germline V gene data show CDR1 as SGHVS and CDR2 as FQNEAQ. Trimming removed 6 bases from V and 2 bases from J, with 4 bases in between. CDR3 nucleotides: TGTGCCAGCAGGTTTCAAGAGACCCAGTACTTC. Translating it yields CASRFQETQYF. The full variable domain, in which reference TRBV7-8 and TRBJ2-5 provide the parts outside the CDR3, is GAGVSQSPRYKVAKRGQDVALRCDPISGHVSLFWYQQALGQGPEFLTYFQNEAQLDKSGLPSDRFFAERPEGSVSTLKIQRTQQEDSAVYLCASRFQETQYFGPGTRLLVL.

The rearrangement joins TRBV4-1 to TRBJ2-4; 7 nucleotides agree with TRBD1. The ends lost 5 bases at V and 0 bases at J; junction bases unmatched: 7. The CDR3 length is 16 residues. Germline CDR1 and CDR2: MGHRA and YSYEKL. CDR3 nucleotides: TGCGCCAGCAGCTTTAGGACAGGACTAGCCAAAAACATTCAGTACTTC. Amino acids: CASSFRTGLAKNIQYF.

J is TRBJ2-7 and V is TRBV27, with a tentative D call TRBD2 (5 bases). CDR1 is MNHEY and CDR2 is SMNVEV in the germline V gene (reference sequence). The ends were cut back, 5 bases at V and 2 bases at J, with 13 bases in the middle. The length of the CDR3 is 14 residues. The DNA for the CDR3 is TGTGCCAGCAGTCCGTTCGGGGTAGCCTACGAGCAGTACTTC. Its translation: CASSPFGVAYEQYF.

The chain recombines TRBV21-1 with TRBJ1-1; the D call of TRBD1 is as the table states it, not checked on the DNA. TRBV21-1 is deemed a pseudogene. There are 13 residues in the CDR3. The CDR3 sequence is CASNTTGGALAFF. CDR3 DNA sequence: TGTGCCAGCAATACGACAGGGGGCGCGCTAGCTTTCTTT.

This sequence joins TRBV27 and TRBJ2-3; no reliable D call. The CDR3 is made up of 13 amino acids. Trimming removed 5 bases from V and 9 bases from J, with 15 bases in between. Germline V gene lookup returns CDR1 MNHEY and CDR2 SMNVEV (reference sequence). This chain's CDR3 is CASSPSTHLTQYF. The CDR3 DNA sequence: TGTGCCAGCAGTCCCTCGACACATTTGACGCAGTATTTT.

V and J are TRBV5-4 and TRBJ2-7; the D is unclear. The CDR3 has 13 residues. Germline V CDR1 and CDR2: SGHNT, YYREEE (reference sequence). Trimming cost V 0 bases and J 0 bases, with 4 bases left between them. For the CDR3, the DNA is TGTGCCAGCAGCTTGGACAACTCCTACGAGCAGTACTTC. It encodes CASSLDNSYEQYF.

CDR3: CASSFGGRNGYTF. The CDR3 coding sequence is TGTGCCAGCAGTTTCGGAGGGCGGAACGGCTACACCTTC. This sequence joins TRBV28 and TRBJ1-2; D is unclear. V gave up 3 bases and J gave up 8 bases, with 13 bases separating them. Per germline, CDR1 MDHEN and CDR2 SYDVKM. The CDR3 spans 13 residues.

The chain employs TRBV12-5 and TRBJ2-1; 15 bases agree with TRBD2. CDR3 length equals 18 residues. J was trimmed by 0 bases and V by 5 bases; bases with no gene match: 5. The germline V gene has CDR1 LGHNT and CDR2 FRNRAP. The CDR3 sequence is CASGPRTSGRDSYNEQFF. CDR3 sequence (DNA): TGTGCTAGTGGTCCCCGGACTAGCGGGAGGGACTCCTACAATGAGCAGTTCTTC. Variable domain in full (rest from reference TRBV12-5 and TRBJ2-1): DARVTQTPRHKVTEMGQEVTMRCQPILGHNTVFWYRQTMMQGLELLAYFRNRAPLDDSGMPKDRFSAEMPDATLATLKIQPSEPRDSAVYFCASGPRTSGRDSYNEQFFGPGTRLTVL.

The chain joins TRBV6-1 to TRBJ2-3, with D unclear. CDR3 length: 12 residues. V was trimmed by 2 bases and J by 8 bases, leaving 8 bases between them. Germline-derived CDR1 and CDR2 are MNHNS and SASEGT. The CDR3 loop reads CASSESHGTQYF. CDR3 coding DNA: TGTGCCAGCAGTGAATCCCATGGTACGCAGTATTTT.

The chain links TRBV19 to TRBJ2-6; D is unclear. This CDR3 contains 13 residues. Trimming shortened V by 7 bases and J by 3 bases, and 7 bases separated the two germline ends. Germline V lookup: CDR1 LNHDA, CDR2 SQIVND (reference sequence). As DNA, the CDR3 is TGTGCCAGTAATAAGGGTGGGGCCAACGTCCTGACTTTC. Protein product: CASNKGGANVLTF.